The clone carrying this T cell receptor beta chain was seen many times. Its antigen is unknown. It was with unique molecular identifiers that the TCRbeta library was prepared. TCRdb reprocessed the PCR reads with MiXCR, giving one entry per CDR3 protein. The table lists 900,000 or so distinct CDR3 sequences, roughly 16% of them singletons. This sample was taken from a study of T-cell reconstitution after alpha-beta-depleted transplantation in children. Study results and caveats: T-cell counts and diversity were attributed mostly to newly produced T cells one year after transplant. Surviving recipient T cells and thymic progenitors underlay high day-60 TCRbeta diversity in some patients. Several hundred expanded graft clones reportedly supplied alpha-beta T cells about two months after transplant.

The CDR3 covers 14 residues. Trimming left V 3 bases short and J 6 bases short, with 14 bases between. Germline V gene lookup returns CDR1 LGHNA and CDR2 YNFKEQ. The receptor comes from a male patient between 10 and 17 years old who had a stem cell transplant for acute lymphoblastic leukemia, so the T cells may come from the graft donor. The material was PBMCs, mostly from graft donor cells, obtained 360 days after TCRalphabeta/CD19-depleted stem cell transplant. The genes are TRBV4-2 and TRBJ2-5; possibly TRBD1 for D (5 bases). As DNA, the CDR3 is TGTGCCAGCAGCCAGTCTAGGGGCTTGAAGACCCAGTACTTC. It specifies CASSQSRGLKTQYF.